The source of this T cell receptor (beta chain) is a study of patients and donors after allogeneic stem cell transplantation. The sample holds a few counts of this clonotype. This CDR3 spans 11 amino acids. The V gene lost 0 bases and the J gene lost 7 bases, with 3 bases spanning the gap. Germline-derived CDR1 and CDR2 are LGHNA and YNFKEQ. In TCRdb, the RT-PCR reads were re-called with MiXCR into one record per CDR3 protein. The table has approximately 25,000 distinct CDR3 sequences, around 28% seen once. This TCR came from a human donor who was either an allogeneic HSCT recipient or a stem cell or donor lymphocyte infusion donor (not recorded which). It is not recorded whose cells these are; they may come from a transplant donor. The J gene is TRBJ1-1, the V gene TRBV4-2; no firm D call. The sample taken for sequencing was blood, either unsorted or a sorted T cell fraction (not recorded which). CDR3 in amino acids: CASSQDGEAFF. The CDR3 DNA follows: TGTGCCAGCAGCCAAGACGGTGAAGCTTTCTTT.